The 9 T cell receptor beta chains below were found in one sample sequenced in a study of blood T cells in healthy people across ages. Together with a sample-barcoded 5' primer, a J-beta primer mix was included in a second PCR lasting about 7 to 11 cycles. MiXCR was run by TCRdb on the 5' RACE reads, yielding one entry per CDR3 protein. The repertoire holds approximately 1,000,000 distinct CDR3 sequences, with more than 40% as singletons. Sequences were obtained from blood. These receptors were taken from a woman in her fifties or sixties in good health.

This chain connects TRBV20-1 to TRBJ2-1; 9 bases fit TRBD2. The CDR3 sequence is 17 residues long. V dropped 2 bases and J dropped 5; count of bases not matched to a gene: 13. Germline CDR1 and CDR2: DFQATT and SNEGSKA (reference sequence). CDR3 loop: CSARSLGAGGTHNEQFF. The CDR3 region has the DNA TGCAGTGCTAGATCCCTGGGAGCGGGAGGTACCCACAATGAGCAGTTCTTC.

The V gene is TRBV9, the J gene TRBJ1-1, with D possibly matching TRBD1 (6 bases). Trimming removed 5 bases at V and 0 bases at J, with 14 bases between. The CDR3 loop spans 15 amino acids. Germline-derived CDR1 and CDR2 are SGDLS and YYNGEE. The CDR3 sequence is CASRFEWGLNTEAFF. The CDR3 nucleotides are TGTGCCAGCAGATTTGAGTGGGGGCTGAACACTGAAGCTTTCTTT.

The gene calls are TRBV4-1 and TRBJ2-7, with D perhaps TRBD1 (5 bases). Trimming removed 1 base from V and 7 bases from J, with 17 bases in between. This CDR3 has 15 amino acids. Germline lookup yields CDR1 MGHRA and CDR2 YSYEKL. In nucleotides, the CDR3 is TGCGCCAGCAGCCAAGGCCGGCCAGGGCCGTGGGAGCAGTACTTC. Amino acid sequence: CASSQGRPGPWEQYF.

The chain recombines TRBV9 with TRBJ2-4; D unclear. From germline, CDR1 is SGDLS and CDR2 YYNGEE. Deletions cut 7 bases from V and 5 bases from J, with 16 bases between. This CDR3 is built from 14 residues. The CDR3 DNA follows: TGTGCCAGCGGCCAAAGCCAGTCTGAAAACATTCAGTACTTC. Amino acids: CASGQSQSENIQYF. The whole variable domain, filled in from reference TRBV9 and TRBJ2-4, reads DSGVTQTPKHLITATGQRVTLRCSPRSGDLSVYWYQQSLDQGLQFLIQYYNGEERAKGNILERFSAQQFPDLHSELNLSSLELGDSALYFCASGQSQSENIQYFGAGTRLSVL.

V is TRBV12-3 or TRBV12-4 and J is TRBJ2-1, with a tentative D call TRBD2 (6 bases). The V gene lost 5 bases and the J gene lost 4 bases, with 21 bases spanning the gap. The CDR3 spans 17 residues. The DNA of the CDR3 is TGTGCCAGCAGTCCATTCGCTACTAGCCACGTTTACAATGAGCAGTTCTTC. Its protein product is CASSPFATSHVYNEQFF.

In its sample, this clonotype was seen many times. The chain links TRBV6-6 to TRBJ2-3; D remains ambiguous. Germline V lookup: CDR1 MNHNY, CDR2 SVGAGI (reference sequence). The CDR3 spans 13 residues. V dropped 4 bases and J dropped 2 bases, with 7 bases sitting between them. The CDR3 DNA is TGTGCCAGCAGTTCCCTAGACACAGATACGCAGTATTTT. Translated, it gives CASSSLDTDTQYF.

This clonotype has only a few counts. The chain carries TRBV3-1 and TRBJ2-1; TRBD1 matches at 9 bases. The J segment lost 7 bases and the V segment lost 4 bases, leaving 11 bases of the junction unmatched. Looked up from germline, CDR1 is LGHDT and CDR2 is YNNKEL (reference sequence). This CDR3 has 16 amino acids. In DNA form, the CDR3 reads TGTGCCAGCAGCCCCCGCACCGGGACAGGGTGGAATGAGCAGTTCTTC. This encodes CASSPRTGTGWNEQFF.

This chain links TRBV11-3 with TRBJ2-1; no definite D call. The CDR3 spans 14 residues. Per the germline V gene, CDR1 is SGHNT and CDR2 is YENEEA. V was trimmed by 2 bases and J by 4 bases, leaving 9 bases between them. CDR3 in DNA: TGTGCCAGCAGCTTAAGTCAGTATTACAATGAGCAGTTCTTC. Amino acids: CASSLSQYYNEQFF.

This rearrangement joins TRBV11-2 to TRBJ2-3; 7 nucleotides agree with TRBD2. V lost 6 bases, J lost 2 bases, and 8 bases stayed unmatched. CDR3 size: 15 residues. Looked up from germline, CDR1 is SGHAT and CDR2 is FQNNGV. The CDR3 region is CASRAGTTFTDTQYF. In DNA, the CDR3 is TGTGCCAGCAGGGCCGGGACTACCTTCACAGATACGCAGTATTTT.